The next 15 T cell receptor beta chains were all read from a single sample in a study of Graves' ophthalmopathy and Graves' hyperthyroidism. Amplified TCR beta CDR3 regions were obtained using RNA transcripts as template. Amplification began with first-round RT-PCR using HTBI primers, then second-round multiplex PCR was performed. One entry per CDR3 protein, called by TCRdb with MiXCR from the multiplex PCR reads. The sample carries 400,000 to 450,000 distinct CDR3 sequences, around 21% recorded once. The sequencing sample was made of peripheral blood. These receptor sequences come from a woman under 30 with stable Graves' hyperthyroidism.

This clonotype has at least ten counts. The V gene is TRBV5-8, the J gene TRBJ2-2, with 8 bases lining up with TRBD1. With V trimmed by 5 bases and J by 6 bases, 12 bases remained unmatched. CDR1 is SGHTS and CDR2 is YDEGEE in the germline V gene. The CDR3 length is 16 residues. CDR3 DNA sequence: TGTGCCAGCAGTCGTGTGAGGGGACAGGCCTCCGGGGAGCTGTTTTTT. Encoded protein: CASSRVRGQASGELFF. Full variable domain (outside the CDR3, taken from reference TRBV5-8 and TRBJ2-2): EAGVTQSPTHLIKTRGQQATLRCSPISGHTSVYWYQQALGLGLQFLLWYDEGEERNRGNFPPRFSGRQFPNYSSELNVNALELEDSALYLCASSRVRGQASGELFFGEGSRLTVL.

This clonotype was picked up many times. The chain carries TRBV20-1 and TRBJ1-5; a possible D gene is TRBD1 (5 bases). The CDR3 has 16 amino acids. Deletions cut 0 bases from V and 2 bases from J, with 14 bases between. Germline V gives CDR1 DFQATT, CDR2 SNEGSKA (reference sequence). CDR3 sequence reads: CSARDWGNLGNQPQHF. The CDR3 DNA is TGCAGTGCTAGAGATTGGGGGAATCTGGGCAATCAGCCCCAGCATTTT.

This clonotype was observed many times. The chain couples TRBV9 to TRBJ2-5, with D maybe TRBD2 (7 bases). Trimming removed 4 bases at V and 4 bases at J, with 20 bases between. This CDR3 has 16 amino acids. Per the germline V gene, CDR1 is SGDLS and CDR2 is YYNGEE. The CDR3 DNA reads TGTGCCAGCAGCCCTTTGGGGGGGGCGGCAAGAGAGACCCAGTACTTC. Translated, it gives CASSPLGGAARETQYF.

This clonotype has just a few counts. This sequence joins TRBV25-1 and TRBJ1-2; D may be TRBD1 (5 bases). Looked up from germline, CDR1 is MGHDK and CDR2 is SYGVNS. V was shortened by 2 bases and J by 0 bases, with 10 bases between the two germline ends. This CDR3 spans 15 amino acids. The CDR3 spells CASSEGGTANYGYTF. Here the CDR3 DNA reads TGTGCCAGCAGTGAAGGGGGGACGGCTAACTATGGCTACACCTTC.

This clonotype came up many times. J is TRBJ2-7 and V is TRBV12-3 or TRBV12-4; no firm D call. There are 12 residues in the CDR3. V shed 5 bases and J shed 5 bases, with 10 bases lying between them. The CDR3 DNA follows: TGTGCCAGCAGTCCCCGCTACCACGAGCAGTACTTC. Translation gives CASSPRYHEQYF.

This clonotype was counted many times. The chain links TRBV28 to TRBJ1-1; D remains ambiguous. V was cut by 5 bases and J by 11 bases, with 12 bases left in between. CDR3 length: 11 amino acids. Germline CDR1 reads MDHEN; CDR2 reads SYDVKM. The DNA of the CDR3 is TGTGCCAGCAGTCCCAACGGACCGGCTTTCTTT. Protein sequence: CASSPNGPAFF.

As concerns this clonotype: A read error may explain this, as a much larger clone is one base away. J is TRBJ2-7 and V is TRBV6-1, with TRBD1 matching 9 bases. The germline gives CDR1 MNHNS, CDR2 SASEGT. This CDR3 is 12 amino acids long. CDR3 sequence reads: CGSSAQGAQQYF. CDR3 DNA: TGTGGCAGCAGCGCACAGGGGGCGCAGCAGTACTTC.

This clonotype was recorded many times. The V call is TRBV20-1, the J call TRBJ2-7, with 7 bases identical to TRBD2. The CDR3 loop spans 16 amino acids. Germline CDR1 is DFQATT and CDR2 is SNEGSKA (reference sequence). V lost 6 bases, J lost 0 bases, and 14 bases stayed unmatched. CDR3 sequence reads: CSARPIAGVSSYEQYF. The CDR3 DNA reads TGCAGTGCCCGCCCCATCGCGGGAGTCTCCTCCTACGAGCAGTACTTC.

This clonotype has just a few counts. The V call is TRBV12-5, the J call TRBJ1-1, with D unclear. V was shortened by 3 bases and J by 1 base, with 18 bases between the two germline ends. The germline V gene has CDR1 LGHNT and CDR2 FRNRAP. The CDR3 is 17 amino acids. CDR3: CASGFTSSAGRNTEAFF. The CDR3 DNA reads TGTGCTAGTGGTTTTACGAGCTCCGCGGGTAGGAACACTGAAGCTTTCTTT.

This clonotype has ten or more counts. This chain uses TRBV7-2 with TRBJ2-2, with TRBD2 matching over 9 bases. The germline V gene encodes CDR1 SGHTA and CDR2 FQGNSA. The length of the CDR3 is 16 residues. With V trimmed by 4 bases and J by 3 bases, 6 bases remained unmatched. The CDR3 DNA reads as TGTGCCAGCAGCTACCGGACTAGCGTTTACACCGGGGAGCTGTTTTTT. This codes for CASSYRTSVYTGELFF. Looking up the rest from reference TRBV7-2 and TRBJ2-2 gives the full variable domain: GAGVSQSPSNKVTEKGKDVELRCDPISGHTALYWYRQSLGQGLEFLIYFQGNSAPDKSGLPSDRFSAERTGGSVSTLTIQRTQQEDSAVYLCASSYRTSVYTGELFFGEGSRLTVL.

This clonotype turned up a few times. This rearrangement joins TRBV10-3 to TRBJ2-7, with 10 bases matching TRBD2. Trimming removed 11 bases from V and 1 base from J; junction bases left unmatched: 11. The CDR3 is 15 amino acids. From germline, CDR1 is ENHRY and CDR2 SYGVKD. DNA of the CDR3: TGTGCCGCCGGCCTTCTAGCGGGAGATTCCTACGAGCAGTACTTC. Amino acids: CAAGLLAGDSYEQYF.

CDR3 in DNA: TGTGCCAGCAGTCCCGGGACCAGGGGGGTCAATCAGCCCCAGCATTTT. As protein: CASSPGTRGVNQPQHF. V is TRBV28 and J is TRBJ1-5; 7 bases fit TRBD1. Germline V CDR1 and CDR2: MDHEN, SYDVKM. The CDR3 totals 16 residues. J lost 3 bases, V lost 5 bases, and 10 bases had no gene match.

This clonotype has ten or more counts. The chain uses TRBV20-1 and TRBJ1-1; 8 bases match TRBD1. The length of the CDR3 is 13 residues. Germline CDR1 is DFQATT and CDR2 is SNEGSKA (reference sequence). The V and J ends lost 5 bases and 5 bases, in that order; junction bases with no gene match: 7. The DNA for the CDR3 is TGCAGTGCTCGGGACAGGCAGGGGACTGAAGCTTTCTTT. Its translation: CSARDRQGTEAFF.

This clonotype has ten or more counts. The V call is TRBV4-2, the J call TRBJ2-5, with D possibly matching TRBD1 (5 bases). Trimming removed 0 bases from V and 2 bases from J, with 16 bases in between. The CDR3 extends over 17 amino acids. Germline CDR1 and CDR2: LGHNA and YNFKEQ. The CDR3 sequence: CASSQDRGRAEQETQYF. DNA of the CDR3: TGTGCCAGCAGCCAAGATCGCGGCAGGGCCGAACAAGAGACCCAGTACTTC.

This clonotype came up many times. The chain is built from TRBV19 and TRBJ1-1, with a weak D call TRBD1 (5 bases). V was trimmed by 9 bases and J by 6 bases, leaving 11 bases between them. Germline loops: CDR1 LNHDA, CDR2 SQIVND (reference sequence). This CDR3 spans 11 amino acids. Here the CDR3 reads CASQGDAEAFF. The CDR3 bases are TGTGCCAGCCAGGGTGACGCTGAAGCTTTCTTT.